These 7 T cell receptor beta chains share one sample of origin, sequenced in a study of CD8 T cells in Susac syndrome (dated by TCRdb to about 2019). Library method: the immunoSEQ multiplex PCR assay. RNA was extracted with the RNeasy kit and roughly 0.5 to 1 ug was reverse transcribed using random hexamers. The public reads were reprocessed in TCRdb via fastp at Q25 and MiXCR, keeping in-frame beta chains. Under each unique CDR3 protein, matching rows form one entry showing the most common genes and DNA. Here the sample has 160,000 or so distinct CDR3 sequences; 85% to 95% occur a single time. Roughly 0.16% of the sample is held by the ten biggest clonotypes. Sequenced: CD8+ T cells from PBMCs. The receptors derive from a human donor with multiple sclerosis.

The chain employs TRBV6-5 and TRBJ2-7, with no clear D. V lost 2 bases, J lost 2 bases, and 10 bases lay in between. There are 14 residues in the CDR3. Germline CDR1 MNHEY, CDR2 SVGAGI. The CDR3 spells CASSYRAATYEQYF. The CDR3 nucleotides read TGTGCCAGCAGTTACAGGGCCGCTACCTACGAGCAGTACTTC.

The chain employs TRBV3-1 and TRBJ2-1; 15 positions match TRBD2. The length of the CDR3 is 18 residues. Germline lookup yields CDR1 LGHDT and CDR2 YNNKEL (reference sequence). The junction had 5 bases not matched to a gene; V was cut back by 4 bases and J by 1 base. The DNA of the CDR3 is TGTGCCAGCAGCCCGGGACTAGCGGGAGGAAGGTCCTACAATGAGCAGTTCTTC. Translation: CASSPGLAGGRSYNEQFF.

The CDR3 DNA sequence: TGTGCCAGCAGCCCCGACGGATCGGCCTCCTACGAGCAGTACTTC. Residues: CASSPDGSASYEQYF. The chain couples TRBV3-1 to TRBJ2-7; D gene uncertain. The CDR3 is 15 amino acids. Trimming left V 4 bases short and J 0 bases short, with 13 bases between. Germline V gives CDR1 LGHDT, CDR2 YNNKEL (reference sequence).

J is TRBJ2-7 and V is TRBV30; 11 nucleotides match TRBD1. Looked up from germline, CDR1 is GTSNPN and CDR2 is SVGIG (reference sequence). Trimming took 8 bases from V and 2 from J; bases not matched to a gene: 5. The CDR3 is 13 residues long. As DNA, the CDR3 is TGTGCCGGGGACAGGGGGGAAGCCTACGAGCAGTACTTC. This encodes CAGDRGEAYEQYF.

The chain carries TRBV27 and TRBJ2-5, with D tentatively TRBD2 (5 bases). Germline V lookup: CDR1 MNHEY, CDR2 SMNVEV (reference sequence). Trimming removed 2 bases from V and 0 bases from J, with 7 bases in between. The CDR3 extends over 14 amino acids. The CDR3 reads CASSLTGNQETQYF. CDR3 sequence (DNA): TGTGCCAGCAGTTTAACCGGGAACCAAGAGACCCAGTACTTC.

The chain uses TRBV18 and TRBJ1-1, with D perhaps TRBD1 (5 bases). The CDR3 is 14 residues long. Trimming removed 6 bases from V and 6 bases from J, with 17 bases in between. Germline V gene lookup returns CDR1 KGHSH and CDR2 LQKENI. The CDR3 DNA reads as TGTGCCAGCTCCCCCGACACAGGAGCGCCTGAAGCTTTCTTT. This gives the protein CASSPDTGAPEAFF.

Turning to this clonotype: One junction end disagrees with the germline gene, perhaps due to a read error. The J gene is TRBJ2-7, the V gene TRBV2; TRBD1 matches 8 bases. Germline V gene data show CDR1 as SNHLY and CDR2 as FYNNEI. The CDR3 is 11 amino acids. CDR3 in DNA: TGTGCCAGCAGTCGGCAGGACAGGGAGTTCTTC. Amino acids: CASSRQDREFF.